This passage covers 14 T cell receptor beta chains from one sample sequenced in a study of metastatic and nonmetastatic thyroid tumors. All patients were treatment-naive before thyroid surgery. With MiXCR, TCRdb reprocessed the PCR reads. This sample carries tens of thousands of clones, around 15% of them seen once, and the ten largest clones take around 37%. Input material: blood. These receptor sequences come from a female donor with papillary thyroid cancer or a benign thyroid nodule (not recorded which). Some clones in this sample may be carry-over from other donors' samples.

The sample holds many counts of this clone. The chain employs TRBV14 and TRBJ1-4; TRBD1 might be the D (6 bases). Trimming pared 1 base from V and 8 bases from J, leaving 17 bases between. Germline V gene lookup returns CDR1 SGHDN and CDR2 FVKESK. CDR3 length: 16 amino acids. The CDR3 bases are TGTGCCAGCAGCCAAGGTTCCGGGACAATCGGCGAAAAACTGTTTTTT. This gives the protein CASSQGSGTIGEKLFF.

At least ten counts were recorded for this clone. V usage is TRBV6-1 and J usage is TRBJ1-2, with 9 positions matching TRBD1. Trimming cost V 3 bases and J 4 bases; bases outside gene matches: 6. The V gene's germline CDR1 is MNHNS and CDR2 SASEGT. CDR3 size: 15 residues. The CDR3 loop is CASSDRDREGYGYTF. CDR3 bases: TGTGCCAGCAGTGACCGGGACAGGGAGGGCTATGGCTACACCTTC.

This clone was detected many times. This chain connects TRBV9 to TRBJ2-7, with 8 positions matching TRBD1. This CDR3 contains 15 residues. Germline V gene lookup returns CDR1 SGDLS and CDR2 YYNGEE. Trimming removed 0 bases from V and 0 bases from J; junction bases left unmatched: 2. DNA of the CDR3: TGTGCCAGCAGCGTAGGGACAGGGAGCTCCTACGAGCAGTACTTC. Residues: CASSVGTGSSYEQYF.

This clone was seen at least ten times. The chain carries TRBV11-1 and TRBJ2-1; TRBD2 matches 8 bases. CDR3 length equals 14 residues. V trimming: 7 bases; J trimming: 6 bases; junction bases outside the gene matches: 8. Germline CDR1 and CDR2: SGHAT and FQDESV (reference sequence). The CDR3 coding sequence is TGTGCCAGCACCCACTTCGGGAGGGCCAATGAGCAGTTCTTC. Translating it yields CASTHFGRANEQFF.

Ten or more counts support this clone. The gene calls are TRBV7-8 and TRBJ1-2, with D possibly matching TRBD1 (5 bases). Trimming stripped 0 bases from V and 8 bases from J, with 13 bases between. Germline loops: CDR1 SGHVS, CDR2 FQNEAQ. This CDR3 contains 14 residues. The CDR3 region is CASSLAPRVEGYTF. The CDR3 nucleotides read TGTGCCAGCAGCTTAGCCCCCAGGGTAGAGGGCTACACCTTC.

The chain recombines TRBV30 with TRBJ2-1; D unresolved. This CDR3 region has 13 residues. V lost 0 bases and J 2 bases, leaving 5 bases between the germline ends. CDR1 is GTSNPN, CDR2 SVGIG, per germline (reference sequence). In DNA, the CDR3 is TGTGCCTGGAGTGTCGGAGCCTACAATGAGCAGTTCTTC. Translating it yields CAWSVGAYNEQFF.

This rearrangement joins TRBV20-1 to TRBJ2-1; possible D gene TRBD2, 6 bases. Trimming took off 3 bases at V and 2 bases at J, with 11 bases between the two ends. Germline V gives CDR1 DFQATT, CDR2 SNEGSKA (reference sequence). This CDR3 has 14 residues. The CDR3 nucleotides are TGCAGTGCTAGTAGCGGCTACCCCTACAATGAGCAGTTCTTC. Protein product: CSASSGYPYNEQFF.

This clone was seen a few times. CDR3 residues: CASSYRGTSGIRNEQFF. The CDR3 nucleotides read TGTGCCAGCAGTTACCGCGGGACTAGCGGGATTCGCAATGAGCAGTTCTTC. This chain uses TRBV6-2 or TRBV6-3 with TRBJ2-1; 13 bases map to TRBD2. The V and J ends lost 2 bases and 6 bases, in that order; junction bases with no gene match: 7. Germline loops: CDR1 MNHEY, CDR2 SVGEGT. This CDR3 has 17 residues.

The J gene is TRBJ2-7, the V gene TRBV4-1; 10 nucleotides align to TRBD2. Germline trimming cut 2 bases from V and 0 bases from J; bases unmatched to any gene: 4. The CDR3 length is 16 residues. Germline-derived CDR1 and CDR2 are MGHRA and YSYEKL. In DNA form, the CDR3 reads TGCGCCAGCAGCCAAACTAGCGGGGCCCCCTCCTACGAGCAGTACTTC. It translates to CASSQTSGAPSYEQYF.

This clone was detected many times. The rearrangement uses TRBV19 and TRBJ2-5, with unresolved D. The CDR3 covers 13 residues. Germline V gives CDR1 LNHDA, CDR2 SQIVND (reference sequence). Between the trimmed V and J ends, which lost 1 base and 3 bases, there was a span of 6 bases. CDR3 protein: CASSIGAKETQYF. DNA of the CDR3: TGTGCCAGTAGTATAGGAGCGAAAGAGACCCAGTACTTC.

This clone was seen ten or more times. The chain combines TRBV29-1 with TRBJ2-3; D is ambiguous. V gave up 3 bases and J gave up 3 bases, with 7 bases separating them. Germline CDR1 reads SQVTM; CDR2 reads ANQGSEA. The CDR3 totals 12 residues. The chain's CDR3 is CSVEPSTDTQYF. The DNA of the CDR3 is TGCAGCGTTGAGCCATCGACAGATACGCAGTATTTT.

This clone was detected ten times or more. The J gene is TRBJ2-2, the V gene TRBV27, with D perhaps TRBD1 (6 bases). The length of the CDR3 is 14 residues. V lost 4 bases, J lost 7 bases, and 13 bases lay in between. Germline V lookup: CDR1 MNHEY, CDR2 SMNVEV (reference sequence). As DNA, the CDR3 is TGTGCCAGCAGTTCCTACAGGGAAAACGGGGAGCTGTTTTTT. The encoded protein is CASSSYRENGELFF.

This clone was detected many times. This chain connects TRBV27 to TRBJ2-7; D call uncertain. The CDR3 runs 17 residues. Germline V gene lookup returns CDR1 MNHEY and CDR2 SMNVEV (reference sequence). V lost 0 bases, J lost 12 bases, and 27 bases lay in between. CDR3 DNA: TGTGCCAGCAGTTTATCCTCGCGGAACTACTATACTACGAGCATGTACTTC. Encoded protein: CASSLSSRNYYTTSMYF.

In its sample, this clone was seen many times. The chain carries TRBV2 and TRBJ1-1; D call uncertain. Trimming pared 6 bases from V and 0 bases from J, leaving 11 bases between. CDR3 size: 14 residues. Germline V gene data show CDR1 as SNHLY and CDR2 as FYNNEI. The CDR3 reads CASSQTDLNTEAFF. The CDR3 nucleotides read TGTGCCAGCAGCCAAACAGATCTGAACACTGAAGCTTTCTTT.